The next 20 T cell receptor beta chains were all read from a single sample in a study of regulatory and conventional T cells in RAG deficiency. Genomic DNA came from blood conventional CD4+ T cells gated CD25-low CD127-high. Clones were read by immunoSEQ multiplex PCR, and TCRdb kept only the in-frame ones, dropping some. The sample lists under 35,000 clones, 60% to 85% occurring once. These same records also appear under a second study, on regulatory T cells. That report notes: Primers: 52 TRBV forward and 13 TRBJ reverse.

Input material: CD4+ effector T cells sorted from blood. These receptors were collected from a human donor in good health.

The chain couples TRBV11-2 to TRBJ1-5; D ambiguous. This CDR3 has 14 amino acids. Trimming removed 3 bases from V and 6 bases from J, with 12 bases in between. From germline, CDR1 is SGHAT and CDR2 FQNNGV. In DNA form, the CDR3 reads TGTGCCAGCAGCTTTTCCGGAGGTACTCAGCCCCAGCATTTT. Its translation is CASSFSGGTQPQHF.

The rearrangement uses TRBV19 and TRBJ1-2; weak D call: TRBD1 (5 bases). Trimming removed 1 base at V and 6 bases at J, with 9 bases between. Germline loops: CDR1 LNHDA, CDR2 SQIVND (reference sequence). This CDR3 spans 13 amino acids. The CDR3 DNA sequence: TGTGCCAGTAGTATAGCTGGGGGAGATGGCTACACCTTC. Amino acids: CASSIAGGDGYTF.

The rearrangement joins TRBV18 to TRBJ2-6, with D hard to call. Per germline, CDR1 KGHSH and CDR2 LQKENI. The CDR3 has 14 residues. The ends were cut back, 3 bases at V and 5 bases at J, with 8 bases in the middle. Written as DNA, the CDR3 is TGTGCCAGCTCACCCTCTGTCTGGGCCAACGTCCTGACTTTC. This sequence encodes CASSPSVWANVLTF.

The chain employs TRBV6-5 and TRBJ2-2; D is unresolved. The ends were cut back, 8 bases at V and 3 bases at J, with 13 bases in the middle. From germline, CDR1 is MNHEY and CDR2 SVGAGI. This CDR3 spans 14 amino acids. DNA for the CDR3: TGTGCCAGCGGGCGCGGCTCGTACACCGGGGAGCTGTTTTTT. Protein: CASGRGSYTGELFF.

This clone was seen a few times. The rearrangement uses TRBV28 and TRBJ2-1, with TRBD2 as a possible D gene (6 bases). The V gene's germline CDR1 is MDHEN and CDR2 SYDVKM. Trimming left V 6 bases short and J 6 bases short, with 15 bases between. This CDR3 contains 14 residues. The CDR3 spells CASRLGGVGNEQFF. The CDR3 DNA follows: TGTGCCAGCAGGTTAGGCGGGGTCGGCAATGAGCAGTTCTTC.

The J gene is TRBJ2-1, the V gene TRBV6-1; the D gene is possibly TRBD1 (5 bases). Germline-derived CDR1 and CDR2 are MNHNS and SASEGT. Trimming took 6 bases from V and 3 from J, leaving 15 bases between them. The CDR3 sequence is 15 residues long. The CDR3 loop is CASRLGANGYNEQFF. For the CDR3, the DNA is TGTGCCAGCAGGTTAGGGGCGAACGGCTACAATGAGCAGTTCTTC.

This chain links TRBV18 with TRBJ1-3, with D possibly TRBD1 on 5 matching bases. The CDR3 is 16 amino acids. CDR1 is KGHSH and CDR2 is LQKENI in the germline V gene. Trimming stripped 1 base from V and 4 bases from J, with 14 bases between. The DNA for the CDR3 is TGTGCCAGCTCACCACGGGGGGAGATCTCAGGAAACACCATATATTTT. Translation: CASSPRGEISGNTIYF.

The sample holds one count of this clone. J is TRBJ2-3 and V is TRBV5-8; D gene unclear. This CDR3 region has 13 residues. Germline assignment: CDR1 SGHTS and CDR2 YDEGEE. V lost 1 base, J lost 1 base, and 4 bases lay in between. As DNA, the CDR3 is TGTGCCAGCAGCTTGATGGGCACAGATACGCAGTATTTT. This sequence encodes CASSLMGTDTQYF.

This clone was observed a few times. The rearrangement links TRBV5-5 to TRBJ1-2, with a weak D call TRBD1 (5 bases). The CDR3 is 15 residues long. Trimming pared 5 bases from V and 1 base from J, leaving 15 bases between. Germline V gene lookup returns CDR1 SGHKS and CDR2 YYEKEE (reference sequence). In nucleotides, the CDR3 is TGTGCCAGCAGATCGGGACCGCTAAGTAACTATGGCTACACCTTC. This codes for CASRSGPLSNYGYTF.

The chain links TRBV6-1 to TRBJ1-2; a weak D match, TRBD1 (5 bases). Trimming took off 2 bases at V and 3 bases at J, with 25 bases between the two ends. The V gene's germline CDR1 is MNHNS and CDR2 SASEGT. CDR3 size: 19 residues. The CDR3 DNA sequence: TGTGCCAGCAGTGAATGGGGGGAAAGGTCCCCGATTCTTTACTATGGCTACACCTTC. It codes for CASSEWGERSPILYYGYTF.

The chain combines TRBV10-3 with TRBJ1-4; 7 bases are shared with TRBD1. The CDR3 length is 14 residues. J gave up 7 bases and V 7 bases, and 9 bases lay outside the gene matches. Per germline, CDR1 ENHRY and CDR2 SYGVKD. CDR3 amino acids: CAIKEGATGEKLFF. The CDR3 region has the DNA TGTGCCATCAAGGAGGGGGCGACTGGTGAAAAACTGTTTTTT.

The sample holds a few counts of this clone. The chain combines TRBV7-8 with TRBJ2-7; tentative D call: TRBD2 (5 bases). This CDR3 has 11 residues. In germline, CDR1 is SGHVS, CDR2 FQNEAQ. V dropped 2 bases and J dropped 9 bases, with 8 bases sitting between them. CDR3 sequence reads: CASSLSEGQYF. CDR3 nucleotides: TGTGCCAGCAGCTTAAGCGAGGGGCAGTACTTC.

The chain couples TRBV6-5 to TRBJ1-2; D is uncertain. Germline V lookup: CDR1 MNHEY, CDR2 SVGAGI. This CDR3 has 13 residues. V lost 5 bases and J lost 6, with 13 bases in between. The DNA for the CDR3 is TGTGCCAGCAGTCCCGGAAGGGTTAATGGCTACACCTTC. It is translated as CASSPGRVNGYTF.

The chain links TRBV2 to TRBJ1-6, with D possibly being TRBD1 (5 bases). Germline-derived CDR1 and CDR2 are SNHLY and FYNNEI. This CDR3 contains 17 residues. V lost 4 bases and J lost 1, with 14 bases in between. As DNA, the CDR3 is TGTGCCAGCAGTGTGGGGCGGGGCCGGTCCTATAATTCACCCCTCCACTTT. It yields the protein CASSVGRGRSYNSPLHF.

This chain uses TRBV30 with TRBJ2-7; the D gene could be TRBD1 or TRBD2 (5 bases each). From germline, CDR1 is GTSNPN and CDR2 SVGIG (reference sequence). The CDR3 contains 15 residues. Trimming pared 4 bases from V and 2 bases from J, leaving 18 bases between. The DNA for the CDR3 is TGTGCCTGGACCGAACCGGGACGGTCTACCTACGAGCAGTACTTC. It specifies CAWTEPGRSTYEQYF.

This chain connects TRBV4-1 to TRBJ1-1; maybe TRBD1 (5 bases). The V end lost 4 bases, the J end lost 6 bases, and 15 bases lay between the germline ends. The CDR3 covers 14 residues. Germline values: CDR1 MGHRA, CDR2 YSYEKL. CDR3 in DNA: TGCGCCAGCAGCCGAGAGTCAGGGAAAGCTGAAGCTTTCTTT. Encoded protein: CASSRESGKAEAFF.

V usage is TRBV5-1 and J usage is TRBJ2-5; the match to TRBD2 covers 9 bases. V lost 0 bases and J lost 6; bases outside the gene matches: 6. CDR1 SGHRS and CDR2 YFSETQ come from the germline V gene. The CDR3 is 15 amino acids. CDR3 sequence reads: CASSLDAGGIQTQYF. The DNA of the CDR3 is TGCGCCAGCAGCTTGGATGCGGGGGGGATACAGACCCAGTACTTC.

The genes are TRBV5-1 and TRBJ2-6; TRBD2 is a possible D gene (5 bases). Germline CDR1 is SGHRS and CDR2 is YFSETQ. The CDR3 is made up of 15 amino acids. V was shortened by 7 bases and J by 2 bases, with 13 bases between the two germline ends. CDR3 sequence: CASLGPGAGANVLTF. CDR3 sequence (DNA): TGCGCCAGCCTGGGTCCCGGGGCTGGGGCCAACGTCCTGACTTTC.

The CDR3 reads CASSLGGTASSNYGYTF. The CDR3 DNA reads as TGCGCCAGCAGCTTGGGCGGGACAGCTTCCTCTAACTATGGCTACACCTTC. This chain connects TRBV5-1 to TRBJ1-2; 7 nucleotides line up with TRBD1. The CDR3 is made up of 17 amino acids. Losses at the gene ends were 0 bases for V and 0 bases for J; bases not matched to a gene: 8. Germline V gene sequence: CDR1 SGHRS, CDR2 YFSETQ. Full variable domain (outside the CDR3, taken from reference TRBV5-1 and TRBJ1-2): KAGVTQTPRYLIKTRGQQVTLSCSPISGHRSVSWYQQTPGQGLQFLFEYFSETQRNKGNFPGRFSGRQFSNSRSEMNVSTLELGDSALYLCASSLGGTASSNYGYTFGSGTRLTVV.

V is TRBV5-1 and J is TRBJ1-3, with 8 nucleotides matching TRBD1. The CDR3 is 20 amino acids. J was trimmed by 1 base and V by 4 bases; bases with no gene match: 19. The germline CDR1 and CDR2 sequences are SGHRS and YFSETQ. The CDR3 sequence is CASSTSRYQLTGESGNTIYF. The CDR3 DNA sequence: TGCGCCAGCAGCACCTCGAGATACCAATTGACAGGGGAGTCTGGAAACACCATATATTTT.